This entry lists 5 T cell receptor beta chains sequenced from one sample in a study of T cell responses to AZD1222 COVID-19 vaccine. The table came from immunoSEQ multiplex PCR; TCRdb's copy has only in-frame clones and leaves some out. This sample has about 100,000 clones, with about 93% found just once. The input for sequencing was peripheral blood, taken on day 0 of AZD1222 vaccination. These receptors all stem from an adult in good health.

This sequence joins TRBV6-4 and TRBJ2-1; D uncertain. V was cut by 6 bases and J by 0 bases, with 15 bases left in between. This CDR3 is 16 amino acids long. The germline CDR1 and CDR2 sequences are MRHNA and SNTAGT. The CDR3 bases are TGTGCCAGCAGGCCCCCTAGAGTGTGCTCCTACAATGAGCAGTTCTTC. Translation: CASRPPRVCSYNEQFF.

The chain combines TRBV6-5 with TRBJ2-7; TRBD1 might be the D (5 bases). Germline loops: CDR1 MNHEY, CDR2 SVGAGI. This CDR3 spans 14 amino acids. V lost 6 bases and J lost 2, with 14 bases in between. CDR3 sequence reads: CASSRQNRPYEQYF. CDR3 coding DNA: TGTGCCAGCAGCCGACAGAATCGTCCCTACGAGCAGTACTTC.

The chain couples TRBV11-2 to TRBJ2-1; TRBD2 matches 8 bases. The V gene's germline CDR1 is SGHAT and CDR2 FQNNGV. This CDR3 is built from 16 residues. J was trimmed by 7 bases and V by 3 bases; bases with no gene match: 11. In DNA form, the CDR3 reads TGTGCCAGCAGCTTGGGGGGAGCGGGAGACTGGAATGAGCAGTTCTTC. It yields the protein CASSLGGAGDWNEQFF.

V and J are TRBV7-3 and TRBJ1-6, with TRBD1 as a possible D gene (6 bases). The germline V gene has CDR1 SGHTA and CDR2 FQGTGA. The germline V and J ends were trimmed by 4 bases and 9 bases, with 19 bases remaining between them. The length of the CDR3 is 16 residues. The CDR3 spells CASSSQPQGSGSPLHF. The CDR3 DNA follows: TGTGCCAGCAGCTCGCAACCACAGGGTTCGGGTTCACCCCTCCACTTT.

The chain uses TRBV9 and TRBJ2-3; 10 nucleotides align to TRBD2. This CDR3 has 17 residues. Germline V gene sequence: CDR1 SGDLS, CDR2 YYNGEE. V lost 5 bases and J lost 2; bases outside the gene matches: 11. The CDR3: CASSYPSGSSYTDTQYF. CDR3 in DNA: TGTGCCAGCAGTTACCCTAGCGGGAGTTCATACACAGATACGCAGTATTTT.